The TCR beta chain described here comes from a study of OX40 agonist ivuxolimab in advanced cancers. The CDR3 totals 15 residues. Deletions cut 0 bases from V and 5 bases from J, with 10 bases between. Germline V gene sequence: CDR1 LGHNA, CDR2 YNFKEQ. Autoimmune disease history or systemic immunosuppression disqualified patients. Assay used: immunoSEQ multiplex PCR; TCRdb lists only in-frame clones, some missing. Found here are 27,000 or so clones, 65% to 90% of them singletons; the top ten hold less than 50%. This receptor was obtained from an adult with an advanced solid tumor such as melanoma, head and neck, liver or kidney cancer. The material sequenced was CD4+ or CD8+ T cells sorted from blood, taken in a trial of the OX40 agonist ivuxolimab. This chain connects TRBV4-2 to TRBJ2-2; maybe TRBD2 (7 bases). This CDR3 reads CASSQEGGETGELFF. The CDR3 DNA reads TGTGCCAGCAGCCAAGAAGGGGGGGAAACCGGGGAGCTGTTTTTT.